A single T cell receptor (beta chain) is shown here with its context. As yet, its antigen is unknown. This sample stems from a study of shared clonotypes between healthy human individuals. Overall study results and limits: Having only a few donors restricted how much genetic and exposure-history diversity was captured. The study found lower generation probabilities in non-shared clonotypes than in those shared by all four donors.

TCRdb's copy holds only in-frame clones and misses some; the assay was immunoSEQ multiplex PCR. The sample yields some 630,000 clones, roughly 78% seen once. Germline V gives CDR1 SNHLY, CDR2 FYNNEI. V lost 6 bases and J lost 0, with 11 bases in between. This CDR3 spans 14 amino acids. This clonotype was sampled from a woman in her 30s in good health. This chain joins TRBV2 and TRBJ1-1; D is possibly TRBD1 (5 bases). Specimen: memory CD4+ T cells sorted from blood. This sample's subset: CD45RA-negative fraction. CDR3 sequence (DNA): TGTGCCAGCAGGCCACAGGCTTTGAACACTGAAGCTTTCTTT. Protein product: CASRPQALNTEAFF.